These T cell receptor beta chains were read from a single sample in a study of regulatory T cells in long-lasting Graves disease. TCRdb fed the multiplex PCR reads into MiXCR, producing one record per CDR3 protein. The sample yields about 530,000 distinct CDR3 sequences, 16% seen once. These data also formed part of another study, on T cells in Graves' hyperthyroidism and ophthalmopathy.

The sample was peripheral blood mononuclear cells (PBMCs), taken at new diagnosis, from a patient treated with antithyroid drugs. The receptors here all came from a woman aged 35 to 60 with Graves disease. CDR3s include the opening cysteine and the closing phenylalanine or tryptophan. The order of the fields is J gene, clone size, D gene, V gene, CDR3 DNA, CDR3 protein. D genes are given only for firm matches. Clone size is stated in some rows and not others, as once, few, many or a class when expanded.

TRBJ2-3	.	.	TRBV6-2/TRBV6-3	TGTGCCATCACTGATGGAGTGAGGGGCACAGATACGCAGTATTTT	CAITDGVRGTDTQYF
TRBJ1-4	many	.	TRBV18	TGTGCCAGCTCACCACCAGGCTCGAATGAAAAACTGTTTTTT	CASSPPGSNEKLFF
TRBJ1-4	few	.	TRBV7-9	TGTGCCAGCAGCTTATACGGAGATAATGAAAAACTGTTTTTT	CASSLYGDNEKLFF
TRBJ1-1	many	TRBD1	TRBV6-1	TGTGCCAGCAGTGGCCGGGACAGGGGACCGAACACTGAAGCTTTCTTT	CASSGRDRGPNTEAFF
TRBJ2-7	few	TRBD1	TRBV6-1	TGTGCCAGCACCTCGGGACAGTTCAACGAGCAGTACTTC	CASTSGQFNEQYF
TRBJ2-2	few	TRBD2	TRBV4-2	TGTGCCAGCAGCCCTACGGGGGGGCCTAACGGGGAGCTGTTTTTT	CASSPTGGPNGELFF
TRBJ2-7	.	TRBD1	TRBV5-1	TGCGCCAGCAGCTTGTGGGACAGGGGAGGTTACGAGCAGTACTTC	CASSLWDRGGYEQYF
TRBJ1-1	many	.	TRBV2	TGTGCCAGCAGATTCGGACAGTTGAACACTGAAGCTTTCTTT	CASRFGQLNTEAFF
TRBJ1-4	.	TRBD1	TRBV19	TGTGCCAGTAGTATCGACAGGGGGGTAACTAATGAAAAACTGTTTTTT	CASSIDRGVTNEKLFF
TRBJ2-3	many	.	TRBV7-2	TGTGCCAGCAGCTTATCGGCCCTTAGTGGGGCAGATACGCAGTATTTT	CASSLSALSGADTQYF
TRBJ1-5	many	.	TRBV15	TGTGCCACCAGCAGAGACAGACTCAATCAGCCCCAGCATTTT	CATSRDRLNQPQHF
TRBJ2-3	.	TRBD2	TRBV12-3/TRBV12-4	TGTGCCAGCAGTTTATGGCCTAGCGGGGGGGCCCCCCTTAGCACAGATACGCAGTATTTT	CASSLWPSGGAPLSTDTQYF
TRBJ1-1	few	.	TRBV6-5	TGTGCCAGCAGTTTCAGGAACCTCATGAACACTGAAGCTTTCTTT	CASSFRNLMNTEAFF
TRBJ2-7	.	.	TRBV20-1	TGCAGTGCTAGAGGGGCATCGGACGAGCAGTACTTC	CSARGASDEQYF
TRBJ1-1	many	.	TRBV27	TGTGCCAATCAGTCGGGGTTTGGGGTTGTTGACACTGAAGCTTTCTTT	CANQSGFGVVDTEAFF
TRBJ2-2	.	.	TRBV5-4	TGTGCCAGCAGCTTGCCAAGCGGGGAGCTGTTTTTT	CASSLPSGELFF
TRBJ2-7	few	TRBD1	TRBV20-1	TGCAGTGCCGTAGACGGGACAGGGGCCTACGAGCAGTACTTC	CSAVDGTGAYEQYF
TRBJ2-7	.	.	TRBV11-1	TGTGCCAGCAGCTTCCGCCCAGGGCCCCCCTCTCGGGAGCAGTACTTC	CASSFRPGPPSREQYF
TRBJ2-5	many	TRBD2	TRBV7-2	TGTGCCAGCAGACTAGCGGGGGTGCGAAAGACCCAGTACTTC	CASRLAGVRKTQYF
TRBJ2-3	.	TRBD2	TRBV12-3/TRBV12-4	TGTGCCAGCACTAAAGGTCAACTAGCGGGGGGGGATACGCAGTATTTT	CASTKGQLAGGDTQYF
TRBJ2-3	.	.	TRBV24-1	TGTGCCACCAGTGACCGCCCAGGAGGGCCAGATACGCAGTATTTT	CATSDRPGGPDTQYF
TRBJ2-1	many	TRBD1	TRBV2	TGTGCCAGCAGGGGACAGGGTGGTAGTGAGCAGTTCTTC	CASRGQGGSEQFF
TRBJ2-5	.	.	TRBV6-2/TRBV6-3	TGTGCCAGCAGTTACTCGGAGGGATGGGAGACCCAGTACTTC	CASSYSEGWETQYF
TRBJ2-1	many	TRBD2	TRBV3-1	TGTGCCAGCAGCCCGACTAGCGGGGGGAAGAGTGAGCAGTTCTTC	CASSPTSGGKSEQFF
TRBJ2-5	many	TRBD1	TRBV6-2/TRBV6-3	TGTGCCAGCACCCCCGGAAGGACAGGGAGGCATACCCAGTACTTC	CASTPGRTGRHTQYF
TRBJ2-2	.	TRBD1	TRBV4-1	TGCGCCAGCAGCCGCCTTCCCGGGACAGGATCCCCCGGGGAGCTGTTTTTT	CASSRLPGTGSPGELFF
TRBJ1-5	.	.	TRBV30	TGTGCCTGGAGTGTGGGGGGCTATAGCAATCAGCCCCAGCATTTT	CAWSVGGYSNQPQHF
TRBJ1-5	.	.	TRBV27	TGTGCCAGCAGTTCAACCGACAGTACTCAGCCCCAGCATTTT	CASSSTDSTQPQHF
TRBJ2-3	many	TRBD2	TRBV12-3/TRBV12-4	TGTGCCAGCAGTAGAACAGGACTCTTCTCGACTAGCACGCAGTATTTT	CASSRTGLFSTSTQYF
TRBJ1-6	many	TRBD1	TRBV30	TGTGCCTGGAGTGTAATAGCCCAGGGGGCTCGAAATTCACCCCTCCACTTT	CAWSVIAQGARNSPLHF
TRBJ1-1	many	.	TRBV12-3/TRBV12-4	TGTGCCAGCAGCATAGACACTGAAGCTTTCTTT	CASSIDTEAFF
TRBJ1-4	few	TRBD1	TRBV4-1	TGCGCCAGCCGCCGGACAGGACCTGAAAAACTGTTTTTT	CASRRTGPEKLFF
TRBJ1-5	many	.	TRBV30	TGTGCCTGGAGTGGGGGAGAAGGACAGCCCCAGCATTTT	CAWSGGEGQPQHF
TRBJ1-6	many	.	TRBV27	TGTGCCAGCAGCTCAGGGAGCTCGGGTAATTCACCCCTCCACTTT	CASSSGSSGNSPLHF
TRBJ1-1	.	.	TRBV18	TGTGCCAGCTCACCAAAGACCGGAAGTGAAGCTTTCTTT	CASSPKTGSEAFF
TRBJ1-2	few	TRBD1	TRBV27	TGTGCCAGCAGTTTAGCGGGACAGGGGTATGGTGGCTACACCTTC	CASSLAGQGYGGYTF
TRBJ2-1	few	.	TRBV4-1	TGCGCCAGCAGCCGCATGCCCGCCCTCAATGAGCAGTTCTTC	CASSRMPALNEQFF
TRBJ2-3	many	.	TRBV11-2	TGTGCCAGCAGCCCGACGCGAGGGGCGGAAGATACGCAGTATTTT	CASSPTRGAEDTQYF
TRBJ2-2	few	TRBD2	TRBV2	TGTGCCAGCAGTCAAAAGCGGGGGGGGAACACCGGGGAGCTGTTTTTT	CASSQKRGGNTGELFF
TRBJ1-2	many	.	TRBV3-1	TGTGCCAGCAGCCAAGTAATCAGTGGAGGCTACACCTTC	CASSQVISGGYTF
TRBJ1-6	.	.	TRBV6-6	TGTGCCAGCAGTTACTCGGGCCCCCTCCACTTT	CASSYSGPLHF
TRBJ2-3	few	TRBD2	TRBV10-3	TGTACCATCAGTGACCGGGGAGTAGCGGGGGGTCTGGCGGCAGATACGCAGTATTTT	CTISDRGVAGGLAADTQYF
TRBJ1-2	many	.	TRBV6-1	TGTGCCAGCAGTGAATATGACAGCCCCTATGGCTACACCTTC	CASSEYDSPYGYTF
TRBJ2-5	.	TRBD2	TRBV19	TGTGCCAGTAGTCCTGGGACTAGCGGGGGGGCATCAGAGACCCAGTACTTC	CASSPGTSGGASETQYF
TRBJ2-5	.	TRBD1	TRBV7-9	TGTGCCAGTAGTATGGGACAGGGTATCGGGGAGACCCAGTACTTC	CASSMGQGIGETQYF
TRBJ2-5	many	.	TRBV10-3	TGTGCCATCAGTGAGAGGCAGCAAGAGACCCAGTACTTC	CAISERQQETQYF
TRBJ1-1	.	TRBD1	TRBV6-1	TGTGCCAGCACCCGGGACAGTTCCATGGTCTTTACTGAAGCTTTCTTT	CASTRDSSMVFTEAFF
TRBJ1-1	.	.	TRBV10-3	TGTGCCTCTTACGACAGGAACACTGAAGCTTTCTTT	CASYDRNTEAFF
TRBJ1-2	.	.	TRBV3-1	TGTGCCAGCAGCCAAGAGAAGGCGGGGGGCTACACCTTC	CASSQEKAGGYTF
TRBJ2-3	.	.	TRBV7-9	TGTGCCAGCAGCTCCCTCTCGGGGAAAGGGGCTAGCGGCACAGATACGCAGTATTTT	CASSSLSGKGASGTDTQYF
TRBJ1-1	many	.	TRBV20-1	TGCAGTGCTAGTTTTTGGGGTCGGGACACTGAAGCTTTCTTT	CSASFWGRDTEAFF
TRBJ1-1	many	.	TRBV11-3	TGTGCCAGCAGCCTAGGGCAGGGCCTTGGGGCTTTCTTT	CASSLGQGLGAFF
TRBJ2-5	many	TRBD2	TRBV2	TGTGCCAGCAGTAGACTAGCGGGGGTCCAAGAGACCCAGTACTTC	CASSRLAGVQETQYF
TRBJ2-2	few	.	TRBV2	TGTGCCAGCAGTGTTCCTTCCGAAACCGGGGAGCTGTTTTTT	CASSVPSETGELFF
TRBJ1-1	.	.	TRBV7-8	TGTGCCAGCAGCTTAACGGACCTGGCTAACACTGAAGCTTTCTTT	CASSLTDLANTEAFF
TRBJ2-2	.	.	TRBV7-2	TGTGCCAGCAGCTTAGTTCCTGTTAACACCGGGGAGCTGTTTTTT	CASSLVPVNTGELFF
TRBJ2-1	many	TRBD2	TRBV7-2	TGTGCCAGCAGCTCTCGCGGGGGGGGCTCCTACAATGAGCAGTTCTTC	CASSSRGGGSYNEQFF
TRBJ1-6	many	.	TRBV6-2/TRBV6-3	TGTGCCAGCAGTCCCCGACAGGATACCGCGAATAATTCACCCCTCCACTTT	CASSPRQDTANNSPLHF
TRBJ1-2	.	.	TRBV14	TGTGCCAGCAGCCCTCGAGGGGGAACCTATGGCTACACCTTC	CASSPRGGTYGYTF